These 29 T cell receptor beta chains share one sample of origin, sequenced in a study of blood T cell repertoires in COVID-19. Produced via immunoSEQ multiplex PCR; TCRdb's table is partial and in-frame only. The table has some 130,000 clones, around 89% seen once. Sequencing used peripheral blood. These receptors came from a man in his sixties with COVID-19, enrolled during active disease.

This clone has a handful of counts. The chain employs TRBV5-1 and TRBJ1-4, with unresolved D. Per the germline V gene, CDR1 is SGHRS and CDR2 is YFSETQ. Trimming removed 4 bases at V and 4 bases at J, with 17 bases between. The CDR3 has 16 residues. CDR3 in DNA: TGCGCCAGCAGCCACCTCTCCGCAGATATTAATGAAAAACTGTTTTTT. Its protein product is CASSHLSADINEKLFF.

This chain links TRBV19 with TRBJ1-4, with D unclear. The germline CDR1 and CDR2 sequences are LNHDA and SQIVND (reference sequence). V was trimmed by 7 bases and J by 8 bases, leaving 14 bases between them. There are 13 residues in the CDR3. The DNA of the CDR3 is TGTGCCAGTAAGCGCATTATGAACGAAAAACTGTTTTTT. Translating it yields CASKRIMNEKLFF.

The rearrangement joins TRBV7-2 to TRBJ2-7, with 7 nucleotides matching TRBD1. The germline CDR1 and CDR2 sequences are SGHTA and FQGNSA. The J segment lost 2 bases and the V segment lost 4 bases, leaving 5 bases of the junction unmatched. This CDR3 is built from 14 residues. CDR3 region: CASSSQGIAYEQYF. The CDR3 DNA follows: TGTGCCAGCAGCTCACAGGGGATCGCCTACGAGCAGTACTTC.

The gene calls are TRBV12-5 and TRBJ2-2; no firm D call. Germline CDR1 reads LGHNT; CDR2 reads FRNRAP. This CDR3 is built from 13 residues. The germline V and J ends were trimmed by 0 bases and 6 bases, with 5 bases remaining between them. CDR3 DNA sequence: TGTGCTAGTGGTTTGGTGACTGCCGGGGAGCTGTTTTTT. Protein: CASGLVTAGELFF.

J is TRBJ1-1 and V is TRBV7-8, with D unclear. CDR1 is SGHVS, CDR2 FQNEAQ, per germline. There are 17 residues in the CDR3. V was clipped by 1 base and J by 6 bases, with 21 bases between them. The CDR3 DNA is TGTGCCAGCAGCTTAGATGTAGCCACCTCGGTGGAGGCTGAAGCTTTCTTT. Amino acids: CASSLDVATSVEAEAFF.

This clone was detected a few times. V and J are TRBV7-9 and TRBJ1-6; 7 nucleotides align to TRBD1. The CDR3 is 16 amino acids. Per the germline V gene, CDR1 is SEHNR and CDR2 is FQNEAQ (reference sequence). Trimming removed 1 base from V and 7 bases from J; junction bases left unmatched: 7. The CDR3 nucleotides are TGTGCCAGCAGCTTAGATGGACAGGTGGTAAATTCACCCCTCCACTTT. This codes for CASSLDGQVVNSPLHF.

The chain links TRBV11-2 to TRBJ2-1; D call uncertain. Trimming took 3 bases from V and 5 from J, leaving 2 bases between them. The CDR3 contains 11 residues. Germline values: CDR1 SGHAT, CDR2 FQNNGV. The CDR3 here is CASSFNNEQFF. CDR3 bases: TGTGCCAGCAGCTTTAACAATGAGCAGTTCTTC.

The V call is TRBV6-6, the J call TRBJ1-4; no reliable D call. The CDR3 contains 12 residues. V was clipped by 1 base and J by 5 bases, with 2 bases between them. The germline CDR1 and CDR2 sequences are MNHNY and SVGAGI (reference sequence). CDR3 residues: CASSYLNEKLFF. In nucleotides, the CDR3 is TGTGCCAGCAGTTACTTAAATGAAAAACTGTTTTTT.

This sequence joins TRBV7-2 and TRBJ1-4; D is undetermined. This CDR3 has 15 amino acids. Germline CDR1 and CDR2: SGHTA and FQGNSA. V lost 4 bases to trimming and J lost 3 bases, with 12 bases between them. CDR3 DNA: TGTGCCAGCAGCTCCCCCAGGATAGCTAATGAAAAACTGTTTTTT. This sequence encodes CASSSPRIANEKLFF.

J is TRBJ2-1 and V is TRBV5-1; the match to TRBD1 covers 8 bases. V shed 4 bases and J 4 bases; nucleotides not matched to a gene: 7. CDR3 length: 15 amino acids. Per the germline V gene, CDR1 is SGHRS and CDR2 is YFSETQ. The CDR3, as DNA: TGCGCCAGCAGCAATGGACAGGGCCCTTACAATGAGCAGTTCTTC. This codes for CASSNGQGPYNEQFF.

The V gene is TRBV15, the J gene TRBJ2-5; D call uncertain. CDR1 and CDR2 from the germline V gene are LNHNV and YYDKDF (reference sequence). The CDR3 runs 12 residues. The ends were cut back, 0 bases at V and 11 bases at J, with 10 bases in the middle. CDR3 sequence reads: CATSREEPLQYF. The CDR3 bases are TGTGCCACCAGCAGAGAGGAGCCTTTACAGTACTTC.

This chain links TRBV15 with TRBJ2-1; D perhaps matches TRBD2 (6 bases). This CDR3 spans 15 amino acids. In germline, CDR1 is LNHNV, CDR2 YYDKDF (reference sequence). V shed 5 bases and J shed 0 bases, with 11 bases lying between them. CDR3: CATSLGGPSYNEQFF. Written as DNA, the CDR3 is TGTGCCACCAGCCTCGGGGGACCCTCCTACAATGAGCAGTTCTTC.

As DNA, the CDR3 is TGCGCCAGCAGCTCCCTCTCAGTGGGAGAGAACACTGAAGCTTTCTTT. Encoded protein: CASSSLSVGENTEAFF. The chain is built from TRBV5-1 and TRBJ1-1; D is uncertain. The CDR3 extends over 16 amino acids. Trimming removed 3 bases from V and 1 base from J, with 16 bases in between. The V gene's germline CDR1 is SGHRS and CDR2 YFSETQ.

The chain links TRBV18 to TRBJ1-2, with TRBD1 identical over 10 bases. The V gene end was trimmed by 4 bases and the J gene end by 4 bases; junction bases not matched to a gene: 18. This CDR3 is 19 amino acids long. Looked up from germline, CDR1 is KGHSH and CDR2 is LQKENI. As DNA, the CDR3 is TGTGCCAGCTCACGGGGGGACCATGGGACAGGGGATCCGGTCTATGGCTACACCTTC. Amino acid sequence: CASSRGDHGTGDPVYGYTF.

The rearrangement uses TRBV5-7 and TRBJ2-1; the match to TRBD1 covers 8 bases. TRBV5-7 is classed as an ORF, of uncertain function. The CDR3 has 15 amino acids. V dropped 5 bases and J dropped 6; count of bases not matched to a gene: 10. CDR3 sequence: CASRAGQGEFNEQFF. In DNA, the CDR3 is TGTGCCAGCAGAGCCGGACAGGGAGAGTTCAATGAGCAGTTCTTC.

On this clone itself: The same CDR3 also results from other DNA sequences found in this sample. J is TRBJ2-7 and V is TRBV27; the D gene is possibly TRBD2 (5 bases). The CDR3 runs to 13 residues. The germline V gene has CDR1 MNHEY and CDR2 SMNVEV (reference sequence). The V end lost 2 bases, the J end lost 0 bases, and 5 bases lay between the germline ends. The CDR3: CASSLEGSYEQYF. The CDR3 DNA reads TGTGCCAGCAGTTTAGAGGGCTCCTACGAGCAGTACTTC.

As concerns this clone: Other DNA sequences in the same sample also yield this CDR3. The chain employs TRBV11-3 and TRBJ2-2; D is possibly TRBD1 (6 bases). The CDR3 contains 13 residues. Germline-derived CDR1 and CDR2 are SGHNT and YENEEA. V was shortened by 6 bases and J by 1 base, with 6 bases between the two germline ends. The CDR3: CASRQGNTGELFF. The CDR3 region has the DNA TGTGCCAGCAGACAGGGGAACACCGGGGAGCTGTTTTTT.

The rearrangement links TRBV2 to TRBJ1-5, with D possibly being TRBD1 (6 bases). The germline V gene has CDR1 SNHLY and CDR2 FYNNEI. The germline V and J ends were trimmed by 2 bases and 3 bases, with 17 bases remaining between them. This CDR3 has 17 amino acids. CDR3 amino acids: CASSETPPTGFNQPQHF. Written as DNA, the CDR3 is TGTGCCAGCAGTGAAACGCCACCGACAGGATTCAATCAGCCCCAGCATTTT. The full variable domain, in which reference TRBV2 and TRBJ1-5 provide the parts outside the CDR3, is EPEVTQTPSHQVTQMGQEVILRCVPISNHLYFYWYRQILGQKVEFLVSFYNNEISEKSEIFDDQFSVERPDGSNFTLKIRSTKLEDSAMYFCASSETPPTGFNQPQHFGDGTRLSIL.

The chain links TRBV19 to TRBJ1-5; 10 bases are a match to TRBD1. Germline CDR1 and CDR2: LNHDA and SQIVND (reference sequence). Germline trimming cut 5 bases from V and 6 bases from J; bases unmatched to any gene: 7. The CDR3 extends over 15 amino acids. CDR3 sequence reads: CASSSTGGMGQPQHF. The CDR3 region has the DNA TGTGCCAGTAGTTCGACAGGGGGCATGGGTCAGCCCCAGCATTTT.

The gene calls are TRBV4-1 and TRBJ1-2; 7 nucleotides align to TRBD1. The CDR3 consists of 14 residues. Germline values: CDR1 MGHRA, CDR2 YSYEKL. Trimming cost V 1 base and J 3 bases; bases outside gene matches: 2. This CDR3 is CASSQGDRDYGYTF. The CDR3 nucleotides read TGCGCCAGCAGCCAAGGTGACAGGGACTATGGCTACACCTTC.

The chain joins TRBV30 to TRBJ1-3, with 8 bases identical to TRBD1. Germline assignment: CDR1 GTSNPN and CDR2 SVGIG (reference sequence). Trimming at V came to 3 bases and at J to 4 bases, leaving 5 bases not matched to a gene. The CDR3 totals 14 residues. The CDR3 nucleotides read TGTGCCTGGAGCCTGACAGGGGACGGAAACACCATATATTTT. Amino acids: CAWSLTGDGNTIYF.

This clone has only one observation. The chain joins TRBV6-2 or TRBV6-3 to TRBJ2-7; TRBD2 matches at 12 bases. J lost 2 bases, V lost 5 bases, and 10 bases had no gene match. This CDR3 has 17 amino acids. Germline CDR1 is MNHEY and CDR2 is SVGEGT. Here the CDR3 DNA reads TGTGCCAGCAGTAAAGGACTAGCGGGGCAACTTACCTACGAGCAGTACTTC. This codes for CASSKGLAGQLTYEQYF.

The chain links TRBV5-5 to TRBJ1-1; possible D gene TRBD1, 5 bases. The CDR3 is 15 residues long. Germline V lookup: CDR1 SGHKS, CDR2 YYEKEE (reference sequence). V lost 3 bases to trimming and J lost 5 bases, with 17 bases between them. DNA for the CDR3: TGTGCCAGCAGCTCCCTCCCCGGGGCGGGGACTGAAGCTTTCTTT. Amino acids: CASSSLPGAGTEAFF. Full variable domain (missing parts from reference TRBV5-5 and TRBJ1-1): DAGVTQSPTHLIKTRGQQVTLRCSPISGHKSVSWYQQVLGQGPQFIFQYYEKEERGRGNFPDRFSARQFPNYSSELNVNALLLGDSALYLCASSSLPGAGTEAFFGQGTRLTVV.

The CDR3 DNA reads TGTGCCAGTAGTACAGGGTGGGAGACCCAGTACTTC. This encodes CASSTGWETQYF. The chain links TRBV19 to TRBJ2-5, with D possibly being TRBD1 (5 bases). Germline CDR1 LNHDA, CDR2 SQIVND (reference sequence). Trimming cost V 4 bases and J 5 bases, with 8 bases left between them. This CDR3 contains 12 residues.

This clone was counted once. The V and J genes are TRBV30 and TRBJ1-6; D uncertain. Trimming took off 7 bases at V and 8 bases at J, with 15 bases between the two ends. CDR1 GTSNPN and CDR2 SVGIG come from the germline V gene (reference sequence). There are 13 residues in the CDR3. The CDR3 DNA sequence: TGTGCCTTTCTGGAGGGAAACGATTCACCCCTCCACTTT. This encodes CAFLEGNDSPLHF.

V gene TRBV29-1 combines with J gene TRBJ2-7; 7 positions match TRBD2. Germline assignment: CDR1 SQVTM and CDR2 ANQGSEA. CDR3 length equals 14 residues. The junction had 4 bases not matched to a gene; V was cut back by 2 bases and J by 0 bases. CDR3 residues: CSVEQAGNSYEQYF. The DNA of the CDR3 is TGCAGCGTTGAACAAGCGGGGAACTCCTACGAGCAGTACTTC.

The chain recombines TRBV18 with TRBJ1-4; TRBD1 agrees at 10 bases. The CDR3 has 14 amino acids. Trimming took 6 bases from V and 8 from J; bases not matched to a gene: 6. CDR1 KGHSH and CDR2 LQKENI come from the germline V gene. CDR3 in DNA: TGTGCCAGCTCCCTGGACAGGGGGGAAGAAAAACTGTTTTTT. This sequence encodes CASSLDRGEEKLFF.

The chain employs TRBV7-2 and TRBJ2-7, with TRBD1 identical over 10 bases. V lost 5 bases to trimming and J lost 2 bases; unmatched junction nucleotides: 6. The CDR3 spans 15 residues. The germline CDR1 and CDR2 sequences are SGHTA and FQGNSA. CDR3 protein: CASSGQGGAAYEQYF. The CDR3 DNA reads TGTGCCAGCAGCGGACAGGGGGGGGCAGCCTACGAGCAGTACTTC.

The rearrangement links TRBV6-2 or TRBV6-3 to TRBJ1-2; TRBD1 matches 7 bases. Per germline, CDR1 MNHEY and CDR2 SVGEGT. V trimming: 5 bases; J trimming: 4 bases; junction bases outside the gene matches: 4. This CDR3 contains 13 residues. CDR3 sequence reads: CASSQGQPYGYTF. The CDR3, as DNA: TGTGCCAGCAGTCAGGGACAGCCCTATGGCTACACCTTC.